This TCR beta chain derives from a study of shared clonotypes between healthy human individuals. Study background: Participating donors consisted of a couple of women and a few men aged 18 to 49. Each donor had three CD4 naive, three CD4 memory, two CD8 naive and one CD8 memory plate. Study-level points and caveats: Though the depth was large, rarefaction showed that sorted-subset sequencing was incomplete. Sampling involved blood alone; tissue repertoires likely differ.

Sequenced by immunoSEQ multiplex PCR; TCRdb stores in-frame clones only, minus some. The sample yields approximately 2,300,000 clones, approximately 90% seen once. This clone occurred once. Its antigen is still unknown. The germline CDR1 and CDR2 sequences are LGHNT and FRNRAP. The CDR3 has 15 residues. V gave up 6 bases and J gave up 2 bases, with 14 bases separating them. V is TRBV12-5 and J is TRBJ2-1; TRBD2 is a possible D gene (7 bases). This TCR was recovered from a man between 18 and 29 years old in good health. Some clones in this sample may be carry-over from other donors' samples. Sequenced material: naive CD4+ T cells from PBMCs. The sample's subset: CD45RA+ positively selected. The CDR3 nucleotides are TGTGCTAGTGGCAGGGGACTACATACCTACAATGAGCAGTTCTTC. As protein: CASGRGLHTYNEQFF.